These 20 T cell receptor beta chains were sequenced from one sample in a study of immune evolution from preneoplasia to lung adenocarcinoma. TCRdb keeps only in-frame clones here, not all; method: immunoSEQ multiplex PCR. The sample shows approximately 12,000 clones, 80% to 90% of them seen only once. The sequenced material came from FFPE invasive lung adenocarcinoma tissue. The receptors come from a person between 70 and 80 years old with invasive lung adenocarcinoma.

This clone was counted only a few times. The chain is built from TRBV27 and TRBJ2-1; TRBD1 might be the D (5 bases). V lost 5 bases to trimming and J lost 6 bases, with 17 bases between them. The CDR3 is made up of 15 amino acids. CDR1 and CDR2 from the germline V gene are MNHEY and SMNVEV (reference sequence). The CDR3: CASSPRSGFVNEQFF. For the CDR3, the DNA is TGTGCCAGCAGTCCACGGTCAGGGTTCGTCAATGAGCAGTTCTTC.

The CDR3 DNA reads TGTGCCAGCAGCCCCCCGACAGGATTGAATGGCTACACCTTC. Its translation is CASSPPTGLNGYTF. The J gene is TRBJ1-2, the V gene TRBV11-2; TRBD1 might be the D (6 bases). V was cut by 5 bases and J by 6 bases, with 16 bases left in between. This CDR3 contains 14 residues. Germline values: CDR1 SGHAT, CDR2 FQNNGV.

V gene TRBV7-9 combines with J gene TRBJ2-7; the match to TRBD1 covers 10 bases. The CDR3 runs to 16 residues. The germline V gene has CDR1 SEHNR and CDR2 FQNEAQ (reference sequence). V gave up 1 base and J gave up 7 bases; unmatched junction bases: 10. The CDR3 loop is CASSLVVGTGEAEQYF. In nucleotides, the CDR3 is TGTGCCAGCAGCTTAGTGGTGGGGACAGGGGAGGCGGAGCAGTACTTC.

CDR3 coding DNA: TGTGCCAGCTCACTCCTATCGACAGGACTCTCCTACAATGAGCAGTTCTTC. Translated, it gives CASSLLSTGLSYNEQFF. The rearrangement links TRBV18 to TRBJ2-1, with TRBD1 as a possible D gene (6 bases). Germline CDR1 and CDR2: KGHSH and LQKENI. This CDR3 has 17 amino acids. V lost 4 bases and J 0 bases, leaving 16 bases between the germline ends.

The V and J genes are TRBV5-1 and TRBJ1-4; tentative D call: TRBD1 (5 bases). V lost 5 bases to trimming and J lost 5 bases, with 13 bases between them. Germline V gene lookup returns CDR1 SGHRS and CDR2 YFSETQ. The CDR3 totals 14 residues. CDR3 protein: CASSTGTGNEKLFF. CDR3 in DNA: TGCGCCAGCAGTACCGGGACGGGGAATGAAAAACTGTTTTTT. Based on the CDR3 plus reference TRBV5-1 and TRBJ1-4, the full variable domain is KAGVTQTPRYLIKTRGQQVTLSCSPISGHRSVSWYQQTPGQGLQFLFEYFSETQRNKGNFPGRFSGRQFSNSRSEMNVSTLELGDSALYLCASSTGTGNEKLFFGSGTQLSVL.

The V and J genes are TRBV5-6 and TRBJ2-3; 7 positions match TRBD1. Unmatched junction bases numbered 4, after V lost 0 bases and J lost 0 bases. The CDR3 contains 16 residues. CDR1 and CDR2 (germline): SGHDT, YYEEEE. The CDR3 here is CASSLEGGLSTDTQYF. The DNA for the CDR3 is TGTGCCAGCAGCTTGGAAGGGGGCCTCAGCACAGATACGCAGTATTTT.

This rearrangement joins TRBV10-2 to TRBJ2-3; D may be TRBD2 (7 bases). The CDR3 has 17 residues. CDR1 WSHSY and CDR2 SAAADI come from the germline V gene. V lost 6 bases and J 0 bases, leaving 19 bases between the germline ends. This CDR3 reads CASRSLGGARSTDTQYF. The DNA for the CDR3 is TGCGCCAGCAGGTCCCTTGGGGGGGCTCGGAGCACAGATACGCAGTATTTT.

On this clone itself: At one of its ends the junction is not consistent with the germline gene, which may arise from a read error. This chain connects TRBV2 to TRBJ2-3; TRBD2 might be the D (6 bases). CDR1 and CDR2 (germline): SNHLY, FYNNEI. The CDR3 covers 14 residues. CDR3 DNA: TGTACCAGCAGTGCGGGACTGGGCACAGATACGCAGTATTTT. Encoded protein: CTSSAGLGTDTQYF.

In this sample, this clone turned up once. The chain combines TRBV7-3 with TRBJ2-5; TRBD2 might be the D (5 bases). Germline V gene lookup returns CDR1 SGHTA and CDR2 FQGTGA. The CDR3 covers 13 residues. V was cut by 5 bases and J by 5 bases, with 12 bases left in between. The CDR3 bases are TGTGCCAGCAGCCCAAAGTCGGGGGAGACCCAGTACTTC. This gives the protein CASSPKSGETQYF.

DNA of the CDR3: TGTGCCAGCAGTTACCCTCTTGGGCTCAATCAGCCCCAGCATTTT. Encoded protein: CASSYPLGLNQPQHF. This chain connects TRBV6-6 to TRBJ1-5, with no clear D. The V end was cut by 2 bases, the J end by 3 bases, with 11 bases between. CDR3 length equals 15 residues. Germline loops: CDR1 MNHNY, CDR2 SVGAGI (reference sequence).

This rearrangement joins TRBV18 to TRBJ1-5; 8 bases agree with TRBD1. Germline values: CDR1 KGHSH, CDR2 LQKENI. The CDR3 totals 17 residues. J was trimmed by 1 base and V by 4 bases; bases with no gene match: 9. CDR3 sequence (DNA): TGTGCCAGCTCACAGGGACAGGCCCTTGTAAGCAATCAGCCCCAGCATTTT. It yields the protein CASSQGQALVSNQPQHF.

The CDR3 DNA follows: TGTGCCAGTACCGTGGGACAGCCGACAACTGAAGCTTTCTTT. This sequence encodes CASTVGQPTTEAFF. The chain employs TRBV19 and TRBJ1-1; 7 bases are shared with TRBD1. The germline CDR1 and CDR2 sequences are LNHDA and SQIVND (reference sequence). Trimming cost V 7 bases and J 5 bases; bases outside gene matches: 10. The length of the CDR3 is 14 residues.

This chain links TRBV10-3 with TRBJ2-1, with 11 bases lining up with TRBD1. The CDR3 is made up of 13 amino acids. The J segment lost 6 bases and the V segment lost 11 bases, leaving 6 bases of the junction unmatched. Germline CDR1 is ENHRY and CDR2 is SYGVKD. The CDR3 DNA sequence: TGTGCCGTCGGACAGGGGGCTCTCAATGAGCAGTTCTTC. Its protein is CAVGQGALNEQFF.

The gene calls are TRBV10-2 and TRBJ1-3; unclear D gene. V was clipped by 6 bases and J by 0 bases, with 6 bases between them. The CDR3 spans 13 residues. Germline V gene sequence: CDR1 WSHSY, CDR2 SAAADI. The CDR3, as DNA: TGCGCCAGCAGGGGAAACTCTGGAAACACCATATATTTT. Protein product: CASRGNSGNTIYF.

The V call is TRBV4-1, the J call TRBJ1-1; no clear D gene. CDR1 and CDR2 from the germline V gene are MGHRA and YSYEKL. This CDR3 is built from 15 residues. V was clipped by 0 bases and J by 0 bases, with 8 bases between them. The CDR3 here is CASSQDFTVNTEAFF. CDR3 DNA sequence: TGCGCCAGCAGCCAAGACTTTACGGTGAACACTGAAGCTTTCTTT.

This rearrangement joins TRBV10-3 to TRBJ1-5, with TRBD1 identical over 7 bases. Losses at the gene ends were 3 bases for V and 5 bases for J; bases not matched to a gene: 4. The length of the CDR3 is 14 residues. CDR1 and CDR2 (germline): ENHRY, SYGVKD. CDR3 sequence reads: CAISDPGQHQPQHF. CDR3 coding DNA: TGTGCCATCAGTGACCCGGGACAGCATCAGCCCCAGCATTTT.

The sample holds one count of this clone. The rearrangement joins TRBV11-2 to TRBJ2-7, with D perhaps TRBD1 (6 bases). Trimming pared 5 bases from V and 3 bases from J, leaving 17 bases between. The CDR3 is 15 amino acids. Germline CDR1 reads SGHAT; CDR2 reads FQNNGV. The CDR3 loop reads CASSLVAGEFYEQYF. The CDR3 nucleotides are TGTGCCAGCAGCCTCGTGGCAGGGGAATTCTACGAGCAGTACTTC.

This chain connects TRBV27 to TRBJ2-1; 13 bases match TRBD2. Unmatched junction bases numbered 3, after V lost 7 bases and J lost 3 bases. The length of the CDR3 is 15 residues. The germline V gene encodes CDR1 MNHEY and CDR2 SMNVEV (reference sequence). CDR3 nucleotide sequence: TGTGCCAGCACACGGACTAGCGGGGGCTACAATGAGCAGTTCTTC. It specifies CASTRTSGGYNEQFF.

This sequence joins TRBV10-2 and TRBJ2-7, with D possibly matching TRBD1 (6 bases). Germline CDR1 reads WSHSY; CDR2 reads SAAADI. The CDR3 covers 15 residues. V dropped 0 bases and J dropped 6 bases, with 15 bases sitting between them. As DNA, the CDR3 is TGCGCCAGCAGTGAGTCTTTGACAGGCGCTCGCGAGCAGTACTTC. Translation gives CASSESLTGAREQYF.

The CDR3: CASSILGETQYF. As DNA, the CDR3 is TGTGCCAGCAGCATTTTAGGGGAGACCCAGTACTTC. V is TRBV7-2 and J is TRBJ2-5, with D unresolved. Trimming left V 5 bases short and J 5 bases short, with 9 bases between. The CDR3 consists of 12 residues. Germline V gene sequence: CDR1 SGHTA, CDR2 FQGNSA.